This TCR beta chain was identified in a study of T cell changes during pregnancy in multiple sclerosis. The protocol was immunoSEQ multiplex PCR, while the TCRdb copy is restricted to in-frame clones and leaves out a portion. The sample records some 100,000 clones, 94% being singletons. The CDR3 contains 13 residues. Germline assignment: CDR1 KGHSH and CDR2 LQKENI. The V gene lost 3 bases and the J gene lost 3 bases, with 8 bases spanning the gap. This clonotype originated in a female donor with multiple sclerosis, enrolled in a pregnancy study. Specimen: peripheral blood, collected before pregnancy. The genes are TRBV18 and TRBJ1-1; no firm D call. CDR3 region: CASSPPPDTEAFF. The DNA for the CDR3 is TGTGCCAGCTCACCCCCTCCTGACACTGAAGCTTTCTTT. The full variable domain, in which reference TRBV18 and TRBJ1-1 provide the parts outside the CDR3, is NAGVMQNPRHLVRRRGQEARLRCSPMKGHSHVYWYRQLPEEGLKFMVYLQKENIIDESGMPKERFSAEFPKEGPSILRIQQVVRGDSAAYFCASSPPPDTEAFFGQGTRLTVV.